These T cell receptor beta chains were read from a single sample in a study of shared clonotypes between healthy human individuals. The method was immunoSEQ multiplex PCR; TCRdb's version includes in-frame clones alone and lacks a portion of them. This table has 2 million to 2.5 million clones, 90% to 97% appearing once. The sequencing input was naive CD4+ T cells sorted from blood. Receptors originate from a young man in good health. CDR3s include the opening cysteine and the closing phenylalanine or tryptophan. The D gene is left open where the match is weak. Rows may omit the clone size; those that give it use once, few, many or a size class.

d_call cdr3_length j_call v_call clone_size cdr3_nt cdr3_aa
NA 12 TRBJ1-5 TRBV2 NA TGTGCCAGCTCCCTTGGAGGTCAGCCCCAGCATTTT CASSLGGQPQHF
NA 11 TRBJ1-3 TRBV5-1 NA TGCGCCAGCACCTCTGGAAACACCATATATTTT CASTSGNTIYF
NA 15 TRBJ1-2 TRBV2 few TGTGCCAGCAGTCGGGACTTTCAGGTAGACTATGGCTACACCTTC CASSRDFQVDYGYTF
NA 13 TRBJ2-1 TRBV2 once TGTGCCAGCAGTGGACAGAGCTACAATGAGCAGTTCTTC CASSGQSYNEQFF
NA 13 TRBJ1-6 TRBV10-3 once TGTGCCATCAAACCGGTGGATAATTCACCCCTCCACTTT CAIKPVDNSPLHF
TRBD1 18 TRBJ2-3 TRBV5-1 NA TGCGCCAGCAGCTGGACCCCGGGGGCAGGGGGCGTCACAGATACGCAGTATTTT CASSWTPGAGGVTDTQYF
NA 13 TRBJ2-5 TRBV5-4 NA TGTGCCAGCAGCCTGCAGAGCCAAGAGACCCAGTACTTC CASSLQSQETQYF
TRBD2 14 TRBJ2-1 TRBV30 NA TGTGCCTACGAGACAGCGGGGGTATACAATGAGCAGTTCTTC CAYETAGVYNEQFF
NA 16 TRBJ2-1 TRBV9 NA TGTGCCAGCAGCGCGTTAGGACAGACGGGGTGGGATGAGCAGTTCTTC CASSALGQTGWDEQFF
TRBD1 16 TRBJ1-6 TRBV2 NA TGTGCCAGCAGTGAAGGTTTGACAGGGTTGGGGACACCCCTCCACTTT CASSEGLTGLGTPLHF
TRBD2 19 TRBJ2-3 TRBV7-2 NA TGTGCCAGCAGCTCGCCTTTCCCCGGGAGGCCTAGGGAGACAGATACGCAGTATTTT CASSSPFPGRPRETDTQYF
NA 15 TRBJ2-3 TRBV5-1 NA TGCGCCAGCAGCTCGCGGGTGGAAGAAACAGATACGCAGTATTTT CASSSRVEETDTQYF
TRBD1 15 TRBJ2-3 TRBV28 NA TGTGCCAGCAGGGCAACAGGGGGATCATCAGATACGCAGTATTTT CASRATGGSSDTQYF
NA 14 TRBJ1-6 TRBV27 NA TGTGCCAGCAGTTTAGGCCAGACTAATTCACCCCTCCACTTT CASSLGQTNSPLHF
NA 15 TRBJ2-2 TRBV4-1 NA TGCGCCAGCAGCCCCCGTGGGGCGAACACCGGGGAGCTGTTTTTT CASSPRGANTGELFF
NA 13 TRBJ1-1 TRBV7-7 NA TGTGCTAGCAGCATATCCTTGAACACTGAAGCTTTCTTT CASSISLNTEAFF
NA 16 TRBJ2-5 TRBV6-5 NA TGTGCCAGCAGTTCTAGTGGAGTGGCCGTGTCAGAGACCCAGTACTTC CASSSSGVAVSETQYF
TRBD1 12 TRBJ2-7 TRBV10-3 NA TGTGCCGTCACCGGGACAGGGCCCGAGCAGTACTTC CAVTGTGPEQYF
NA 16 TRBJ2-1 TRBV5-1 NA TGCGCCAGCAGCGGGTTGAATTATGACTTCGCCAATGAGCAGTTCTTC CASSGLNYDFANEQFF
NA 16 TRBJ2-5 TRBV6-5 NA TGTGCCAGCAGTTACCGTACGACCTTAAGAAAAGAGACCCAGTACTTC CASSYRTTLRKETQYF
TRBD1 16 TRBJ1-2 TRBV4-1 NA TGCGCCAGCAGCCCCATGGGACAGGGGATCTTCTATGGCTACACCTTC CASSPMGQGIFYGYTF
TRBD1 16 TRBJ1-6 TRBV6-6 NA TGTGCCAGCAGGGTGGGACAGAGCTCCTATAATTCACCCCTCCACTTT CASRVGQSSYNSPLHF
NA 14 TRBJ1-1 TRBV5-1 NA TGCGCCAGCAGCTTGGGTAATCTGGGCACTGAAGCTTTCTTT CASSLGNLGTEAFF
NA 16 TRBJ1-3 TRBV18 NA TGTGCCAGCTCACCACCGGGATCAACGCCTGGAAACACCATATATTTT CASSPPGSTPGNTIYF
TRBD1 14 TRBJ1-1 TRBV6-5 NA TGTGCCAGCACGACAGGGTCCCCACCGCCCCGGGCTTTCTTT CASTTGSPPPRAFF
NA 13 TRBJ1-1 TRBV30 NA TGTGCCTGGATTCAGCGCTCGAACACTGAAGCTTTCTTT CAWIQRSNTEAFF
TRBD1 15 TRBJ2-5 TRBV7-2 NA TGTGCCAGCAGCTTAGGGGACAGGGCTATAGAGACCCAGTACTTC CASSLGDRAIETQYF
NA 17 TRBJ2-7 TRBV25-1 NA TGTGCCAGCAGTGCGACACCGGGGACTCCCACGGCGGACGAGCAGTACTTC CASSATPGTPTADEQYF
NA 14 TRBJ1-6 TRBV5-4 once TGTGCCAGCAGCTTGCCCAGCCCTAATTCACCCCTCCACTTT CASSLPSPNSPLHF
NA 14 TRBJ2-3 TRBV7-3 NA TGTGCCAGCAGCTTACAGCAATCCACAGATACGCAGTATTTT CASSLQQSTDTQYF
TRBD2 16 TRBJ2-1 TRBV5-8 NA TGTGCCAGCAGCTCCGGACTAGCGGGGGGAAACAATGAGCAGTTCTTC CASSSGLAGGNNEQFF
TRBD1 16 TRBJ2-7 TRBV28 NA TGTGCCAGCAGCCCTCCGACAGGGCATCTTTCCTACGAGCAGTACTTC CASSPPTGHLSYEQYF
NA 18 TRBJ1-2 TRBV6-9 once TGTGCCAGCAGCCGAAAGCCCTTTTATCGTGTGTGGGAACATGGCTACACCTTC CASSRKPFYRVWEHGYTF
NA 15 TRBJ1-3 TRBV7-2 NA TGTGCCAGCAGCTCCGCAGGGTTTTCTGGAAACACCATATATTTT CASSSAGFSGNTIYF
NA 14 TRBJ2-1 TRBV5-1 NA TGCGCCAGCAGAAGTCGGAGCTCCTACAATGAGCAGTTCTTC CASRSRSSYNEQFF
TRBD1 15 TRBJ2-3 TRBV5-1 NA TGCGCCAGCAGCGTGTCCGGGACAGGCTTCCATACGCAGTATTTT CASSVSGTGFHTQYF
NA 14 TRBJ1-5 TRBV6-1 once TGTGCCAGCAATGGAGGACAGCACAATCAGCCCCAGCATTTT CASNGGQHNQPQHF
NA 16 TRBJ2-3 TRBV4-1 once TGCGCCAGCAGCGCCCGAGCGGCTCTAGGCACAGATACGCAGTATTTT CASSARAALGTDTQYF
NA 13 TRBJ2-5 TRBV6-5 NA TGTGCCAGCAGGAGGACGGGACAAGAGACCCAGTACTTC CASRRTGQETQYF
NA 15 TRBJ2-5 TRBV5-1 NA TGCGCCAGCAGCTTGGATGGGGCCAACCAAGAGACCCAGTACTTC CASSLDGANQETQYF
TRBD1 13 TRBJ1-2 TRBV18 NA TGTGCCAGCTCGGCCAGGGGGCAAGGTGGCTACACCTTC CASSARGQGGYTF
NA 14 TRBJ2-3 TRBV5-1 NA TGCGCCAGCAGCTTAGGACAGCGCACAGATACGCAGTATTTT CASSLGQRTDTQYF
NA 16 TRBJ2-6 TRBV15 NA TGTGCCACCAGCAGAGATCTGGGGTCTGGGGCCAACGTCCTGACTTTC CATSRDLGSGANVLTF
NA 16 TRBJ2-3 TRBV6-5 once TGTGCCAGCAGTTACTTTTACGGGAGCCGCCCAGATACGCAGTATTTT CASSYFYGSRPDTQYF
NA 15 TRBJ2-2 TRBV7-9 NA TGTGCCAGCAGCTTATTCCTTGGGAACACCGGGGAGCTGTTTTTT CASSLFLGNTGELFF
NA 13 TRBJ2-5 TRBV6-6 NA TGTGCCAGCAGTTACTCCCGGGGGAAGGCCCAGTACTTC CASSYSRGKAQYF
TRBD1 15 TRBJ2-5 TRBV30 NA TGTGCCTCTTCTGGACAGGGGGCTAGGGGAGAGACCCAGTACTTC CASSGQGARGETQYF
NA 13 TRBJ1-6 TRBV30 once TGTGCCTGGGATCCGGACGGGAATTCACCCCTCCACTTT CAWDPDGNSPLHF
NA 13 TRBJ1-2 TRBV6-1 NA TGTGCCAGCAGCGCCCATGGGGGCTATGGCTACACCTTC CASSAHGGYGYTF
TRBD1 15 TRBJ2-7 TRBV5-6 NA TGTGCCAGCAGCTTGGGGGACAGGGCGCCCTACGAGCAGTACTTC CASSLGDRAPYEQYF
NA 12 TRBJ1-2 TRBV2 NA TGTGCCAGCATCCCGGACAGACGGGGCTACACCTTC CASIPDRRGYTF
NA 14 TRBJ2-7 TRBV5-1 NA TGCGCCAGCAGCTTGAGGTCGCCCGAGGTCGAGCAGTACTTC CASSLRSPEVEQYF
TRBD1 11 TRBJ1-2 TRBV30 few TGTGCCTGGAGTGTGGGGGGGACAGCGAACTTC CAWSVGGTANF
NA 13 TRBJ1-6 TRBV2 NA TGTGCCAGCAGTGCCCAGAATAATTCACCCCTCCACTTT CASSAQNNSPLHF
NA 16 TRBJ1-3 TRBV7-2 NA TGTGCCAGCAGCCCGCGGTTGTTCGACTCTGGAAACACCATATATTTT CASSPRLFDSGNTIYF
NA 12 TRBJ1-1 TRBV16 once TGTGCCAGCAGCCTTCTAAACGTTGACGCTTTCTTT CASSLLNVDAFF
NA 16 TRBJ1-5 TRBV2 NA TGTGCCAGCAGTGAATCCTCGGGGTTTAGCAGACAGCCCCAGCATTTT CASSESSGFSRQPQHF
NA 12 TRBJ1-1 TRBV25-1 once TGTGCCAGCAGTCGGGCCAACACTGAAGCTTTCTTT CASSRANTEAFF
NA 12 TRBJ2-7 TRBV7-9 NA TGTGCCAGCAGCTTAGGGCCCCGGTCGCAGTACTTC CASSLGPRSQYF